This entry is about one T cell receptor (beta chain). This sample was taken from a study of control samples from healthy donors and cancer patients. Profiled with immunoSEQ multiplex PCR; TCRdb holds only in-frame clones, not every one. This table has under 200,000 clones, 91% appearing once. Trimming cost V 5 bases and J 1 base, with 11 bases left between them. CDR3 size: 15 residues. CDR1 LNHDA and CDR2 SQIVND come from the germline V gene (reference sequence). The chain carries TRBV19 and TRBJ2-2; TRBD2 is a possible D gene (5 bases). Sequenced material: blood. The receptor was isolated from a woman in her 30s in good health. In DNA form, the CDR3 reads TGTGCCAGTAGTCCCTTCGGGGAGAACACCGGGGAGCTGTTTTTT. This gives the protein CASSPFGENTGELFF.